These 18 T cell receptor beta chains share one sample of origin, sequenced in a study of molecular identifiers for immune sequencing clone quantification (dated by TCRdb to 2016 to 2019). Library construction relied on PCR. The sample was run on a NextSeq 500. TCRdb passed the public sequencing reads through fastp at Q25 and MiXCR, retaining productive beta sequences. One record per CDR3 amino acid sequence lists the most common genes and DNA. The sample data list 300,000 to 400,000 distinct CDR3 sequences, and under 25% of these were observed just once. The biggest ten clones account for about 0.74% of the sample. Sequencing input: naive CD8+ T cells from blood, with Jurkat cell RNA spiked in. Explained via the paper, the cell subset or site label denotes: FACS-sorted CD8+CD4-CCR7+CD45RA+ naive T cells. The receptors derive from a human donor in good health. Some libraries in this study had Jurkat cell RNA spiked in.

This clonotype is a singleton in its sample. This may be a read error, as it is one base from a much larger clone. This chain connects TRBV30 to TRBJ1-1; no firm D call. The CDR3 extends over 12 amino acids. Germline V gene lookup returns CDR1 GTSNPN and CDR2 SVGIG (reference sequence). Trimming removed 2 bases at V and 10 bases at J, with 14 bases between. In DNA form, the CDR3 reads TGTGCCTGGAGTCAAGGCTGGTATGGAGCTTTCTTT. Protein: CAWSQGWYGAFF.

This clonotype has just a few counts. The rearrangement joins TRBV3-2 to TRBJ2-5; TRBD1 is the table's D call and was not checked against the DNA. TRBV3-2 counts as a pseudogene. The CDR3 totals 16 residues. CDR3 sequence: CASSQDLGVPQETQYF. The CDR3 DNA sequence: TGTGCCAGCAGCCAAGATTTAGGGGTCCCCCAAGAGACCCAGTACTTC.

The chain uses TRBV3-1 and TRBJ2-7, with unresolved D. This CDR3 comprises 16 residues. Trimming took off 0 bases at V and 5 bases at J, with 17 bases between the two ends. Germline V gives CDR1 LGHDT, CDR2 YNNKEL (reference sequence). CDR3 loop: CASSQDYSARDHEQYF. The CDR3, as DNA: TGTGCCAGCAGCCAAGATTATTCGGCAAGAGACCACGAGCAGTACTTC.

The chain recombines TRBV6-5 with TRBJ1-1; D might be TRBD1 (5 bases). The CDR3 covers 14 residues. V gave up 2 bases and J gave up 0 bases, with 7 bases separating them. Germline loops: CDR1 MNHEY, CDR2 SVGAGI. DNA of the CDR3: TGTGCCAGCAGTTACCAGGGAATGAACACTGAAGCTTTCTTT. Translated: CASSYQGMNTEAFF.

This sequence joins TRBV27 and TRBJ2-7; a weak D match, TRBD1 (6 bases). CDR1 and CDR2 from the germline V gene are MNHEY and SMNVEV (reference sequence). This CDR3 has 14 amino acids. V dropped 5 bases and J dropped 0 bases, with 11 bases sitting between them. CDR3 sequence: CASSLGTLSYEQYF. CDR3 coding DNA: TGTGCCAGCAGTCTCGGGACACTCTCCTACGAGCAGTACTTC.

V usage is TRBV12-3 or TRBV12-4 and J usage is TRBJ1-5, with D possibly matching TRBD1 (5 bases). Trimming pared 7 bases from V and 4 bases from J, leaving 11 bases between. This CDR3 region has 13 residues. The CDR3 sequence: CASINGGNQPQHF. The CDR3, as DNA: TGTGCCAGCATTAATGGGGGGAATCAGCCCCAGCATTTT.

This clonotype has only a few counts. The J gene is TRBJ2-3, the V gene TRBV6-2 or TRBV6-3, with D possibly TRBD2 on 6 matching bases. The germline gives CDR1 MNHEY, CDR2 SVGEGT. The CDR3 spans 14 residues. V shed 7 bases and J shed 4 bases, with 15 bases lying between them. The CDR3 sequence: CASTRLVFPDTQYF. The CDR3 DNA sequence: TGTGCCAGCACCAGACTAGTCTTTCCAGATACGCAGTATTTT.

This chain joins TRBV20-1 and TRBJ2-7; D call uncertain. The CDR3 is made up of 15 amino acids. V was shortened by 0 bases and J by 2 bases, with 14 bases between the two germline ends. In germline, CDR1 is DFQATT, CDR2 SNEGSKA (reference sequence). The CDR3, as DNA: TGCAGTGCTAGAGATCGCTCAGCGAGCCCCTACGAGCAGTACTTC. It yields the protein CSARDRSASPYEQYF.

This clonotype was counted at least ten times. This chain connects TRBV28 to TRBJ2-7; 7 bases map to TRBD1. The germline V gene has CDR1 MDHEN and CDR2 SYDVKM. The CDR3 runs to 14 residues. V dropped 5 bases and J dropped 0; count of bases not matched to a gene: 4. The CDR3 DNA is TGTGCCAGCAGTGACAGGGTCAGCTCCTACGAGCAGTACTTC. This gives the protein CASSDRVSSYEQYF.

This clonotype was observed a few times. The chain uses TRBV9 and TRBJ1-1, with D possibly being TRBD1 (5 bases). Germline CDR1 and CDR2: SGDLS and YYNGEE. The CDR3 extends over 13 amino acids. Trimming left V 4 bases short and J 6 bases short, with 13 bases between. The CDR3 spells CASSKWTQPEAFF. The CDR3 DNA reads TGTGCCAGCAGCAAATGGACACAGCCTGAAGCTTTCTTT.

This rearrangement joins TRBV11-2 to TRBJ1-1; D unresolved. CDR3 length equals 16 residues. Germline loops: CDR1 SGHAT, CDR2 FQNNGV. V dropped 6 bases and J dropped 2 bases, with 19 bases sitting between them. The chain's CDR3 is CASSSPLGRSNTEAFF. The DNA for the CDR3 is TGTGCCAGCAGTTCCCCTTTGGGCCGTTCAAACACTGAAGCTTTCTTT.

This clonotype was seen a few times. CDR3 sequence: CASSIAGGMAGGQFF. The CDR3 DNA follows: TGTGCCAGTAGTATAGCCGGGGGGATGGCAGGTGGGCAGTTCTTC. The V call is TRBV19, the J call TRBJ2-1, with TRBD2 matching over 7 bases. Trimming removed 1 base from V and 12 bases from J; junction bases left unmatched: 12. The CDR3 extends over 15 amino acids. From germline, CDR1 is LNHDA and CDR2 SQIVND (reference sequence).

Turning to this clonotype: A read error may be the cause here, since a much bigger clone is one base away. The CDR3 carries no conserved terminal phenylalanine or tryptophan, so it likely arises from a read error. The V gene is TRBV5-1, the J gene TRBJ1-1; D uncertain. The CDR3 consists of 14 residues. Trimming removed 6 bases from V and 0 bases from J, with 12 bases in between. Germline CDR1 SGHRS, CDR2 YFSETQ. CDR3 in amino acids: CASMAEDVNTEAFY. The CDR3, as DNA: TGCGCCAGCATGGCGGAGGATGTGAACACTGAAGCTTTCTAT.

V gene TRBV7-2 combines with J gene TRBJ1-1; TRBD1 might be the D (6 bases). V was trimmed by 5 bases and J by 5 bases, leaving 24 bases between them. CDR3 length equals 17 residues. Germline V gene lookup returns CDR1 SGHTA and CDR2 FQGNSA. The CDR3 loop reads CASSETLGALGGTEAFF. CDR3 coding DNA: TGTGCCAGCAGCGAGACTTTGGGGGCGCTGGGTGGGACTGAAGCTTTCTTT.

The sample holds one count of this clonotype. The chain joins TRBV27 to TRBJ2-7, with TRBD1 identical over 7 bases. Trimming took 7 bases from V and 4 from J; bases not matched to a gene: 13. Germline V gene lookup returns CDR1 MNHEY and CDR2 SMNVEV (reference sequence). The CDR3 sequence is 15 residues long. Written as DNA, the CDR3 is TGTGCCAGCACTTTTTCCGGGACAGCATTTTACGAGCAGTACTTC. Its translation is CASTFSGTAFYEQYF.

J is TRBJ1-1 and V is TRBV30, with 7 nucleotides matching TRBD1. The length of the CDR3 is 12 residues. The trim removed 2 bases at V and 8 bases at J, leaving 5 bases unmatched. CDR1 and CDR2 (germline): GTSNPN, SVGIG (reference sequence). The CDR3 nucleotides are TGTGCCTGGAGTTTTCCGGGACAGGAAGCTTTCTTT. Translation gives CAWSFPGQEAFF.

This clonotype was detected only a few times. The chain carries TRBV20-1 and TRBJ2-3; D remains ambiguous. Germline CDR1 is DFQATT and CDR2 is SNEGSKA (reference sequence). With 0 bases removed from V and 8 bases from J, the gap between germline ends came to 6 bases. CDR3 length: 11 residues. The CDR3 coding sequence is TGCAGTGCTAGAGAAATTGGTACGCAGTATTTT. Translation: CSAREIGTQYF.

The chain carries TRBV28 and TRBJ1-2, with 9 nucleotides matching TRBD1. Germline V gives CDR1 MDHEN, CDR2 SYDVKM. Unmatched junction bases numbered 10, after V lost 5 bases and J lost 3 bases. The CDR3 loop spans 16 amino acids. The CDR3 here is CASSTLRQGGDYGYTF. DNA of the CDR3: TGTGCCAGCAGTACTCTACGACAGGGGGGGGACTATGGCTACACCTTC.